Given below is one TCR beta chain in context. Primed by a sample-barcoded 5' primer and a J-beta primer mix, a second PCR proceeded for about 7 to 11 cycles. TCRdb passed the 5' RACE reads through MiXCR, listing each CDR3 protein once. The sample includes approximately 600,000 distinct CDR3 sequences, around 54% seen only once; the top ten take about two fifths. The sample originates from a study of blood T cells in healthy people across ages. Total RNA was extracted at no less than 5 micrograms per sample. V lost 7 bases and J 0 bases, leaving 17 bases between the germline ends. This CDR3 region has 17 residues. CDR1 and CDR2 (germline): KGHDR, SFDVKD.

Sequencing was carried out using blood. The origin of this receptor is a man in his 60s in good health. The chain recombines TRBV24-1 with TRBJ2-2; D could derive from TRBD1 or TRBD2 (5 bases each). The CDR3: CATSPQGAAPNTGELFF. The CDR3 DNA is TGTGCCACCAGCCCTCAGGGAGCGGCCCCGAACACCGGGGAGCTGTTTTTT.